Listed here is a single TCR beta chain. This entry belongs to a study of T cells in Graves' hyperthyroidism and ophthalmopathy. TCR beta CDR3 sequences were amplified from RNA transcripts. HTBI primers were employed in a first-round RT-PCR of the TCR CDR3. TCRdb re-called the multiplex PCR reads with MiXCR, one entry per CDR3 protein. The table shows about 420,000 distinct CDR3 sequences, with less than 20% occurring only once. This TCR was recovered from a woman younger than 30 with Graves' hyperthyroidism. The sample comprised blood.

This CDR3 is CASSVLRQAVQDTQYF. As DNA, the CDR3 is TGTGCCAGCAGCGTACTCCGACAGGCCGTCCAAGATACGCAGTATTTT. The chain uses TRBV7-9 and TRBJ2-3; weak D call: TRBD1 (6 bases). The CDR3 has 16 residues. Looked up from germline, CDR1 is SEHNR and CDR2 is FQNEAQ (reference sequence). V gave up 5 bases and J gave up 5 bases, with 20 bases separating them.